Following are 29 T cell receptor beta chains from one sample sequenced in a study of memory CD4+ T cells and cytomegalovirus serostatus. The sort gate was single viable CD3+CD4+CD8-CD45RO+ cells for memory CD4+ T cells. TCRdb keeps only in-frame clones here, not all; method: immunoSEQ multiplex PCR. In the table there are 75,000 to 90,000 clones, over 80% of which are singletons. The sequenced sample consisted of memory CD4+ T cells from blood. Receptors were obtained from an adult in good health and CMV-seronegative.

This chain links TRBV5-1 with TRBJ2-1, with TRBD1 matching 11 bases. The CDR3 length is 15 residues. In germline, CDR1 is SGHRS, CDR2 YFSETQ. The V segment lost 4 bases and the J segment 8 bases; nucleotides outside the gene matches: 8. DNA of the CDR3: TGCGCCAGCAGCCACCGGGACAGGGGGTTCGATGAGCAGTTCTTC. It translates to CASSHRDRGFDEQFF.

J is TRBJ1-2 and V is TRBV30, with D possibly being TRBD1 (5 bases). The CDR3 spans 14 residues. Trimming removed 4 bases from V and 7 bases from J, with 19 bases in between. Germline V gene lookup returns CDR1 GTSNPN and CDR2 SVGIG (reference sequence). CDR3 coding DNA: TGTGCCTGGACCACCACCGTGGGGGAGGCTGGCTACACCTTC. It is translated as CAWTTTVGEAGYTF.

This clone was seen a few times. V usage is TRBV2 and J usage is TRBJ1-1, with TRBD1 as a possible D gene (6 bases). This CDR3 contains 13 residues. Germline CDR1 SNHLY, CDR2 FYNNEI. Trimming pared 5 bases from V and 7 bases from J, leaving 14 bases between. This CDR3 is CASSSRGGREAFF. The CDR3 nucleotides are TGTGCCAGCAGTAGCAGGGGAGGCCGTGAAGCTTTCTTT.

The gene calls are TRBV5-1 and TRBJ2-3, with TRBD2 matching over 8 bases. The CDR3 contains 17 residues. The trim removed 3 bases at V and 4 bases at J, leaving 13 bases unmatched. Germline CDR1 reads SGHRS; CDR2 reads YFSETQ. The CDR3 DNA reads TGCGCCAGCAGCTCCGACACCCCGGGGGGGGGATCAGATACGCAGTATTTT. The encoded protein is CASSSDTPGGGSDTQYF.

The V and J genes are TRBV5-4 and TRBJ2-7, with 7 positions matching TRBD1. Trimming cost V 5 bases and J 1 base; bases outside gene matches: 6. The CDR3 consists of 14 residues. CDR1 and CDR2 from the germline V gene are SGHNT and YYREEE (reference sequence). CDR3 coding DNA: TGTGCCAGCAGTCGACAGGGTGGATCCTACGAGCAGTACTTC. This encodes CASSRQGGSYEQYF.

The gene calls are TRBV2 and TRBJ1-2, with D maybe TRBD1 (5 bases). Germline-derived CDR1 and CDR2 are SNHLY and FYNNEI. The CDR3 is 12 residues long. V was shortened by 7 bases and J by 4 bases, with 10 bases between the two germline ends. Here the CDR3 reads CASIDSIYGYTF. CDR3 nucleotides: TGTGCCAGCATTGACAGTATCTATGGCTACACCTTC.

The chain links TRBV9 to TRBJ2-2; D is uncertain. This CDR3 comprises 14 residues. Germline assignment: CDR1 SGDLS and CDR2 YYNGEE. V shed 1 base and J shed 4 bases, with 8 bases lying between them. CDR3 nucleotides: TGTGCCAGCAGCGTACAGAGCACCACCGGGGAGCTGTTTTTT. It encodes CASSVQSTTGELFF.

The chain combines TRBV18 with TRBJ1-2, with unresolved D. V gave up 3 bases and J gave up 4 bases, with 15 bases separating them. The CDR3 runs 15 residues. The V gene's germline CDR1 is KGHSH and CDR2 LQKENI. Here the CDR3 DNA reads TGTGCCAGCTCACCGGGGTCGGCAATCGGCTATGGCTACACCTTC. It is translated as CASSPGSAIGYGYTF. Complete variable domain (other parts from reference TRBV18 and TRBJ1-2): NAGVMQNPRHLVRRRGQEARLRCSPMKGHSHVYWYRQLPEEGLKFMVYLQKENIIDESGMPKERFSAEFPKEGPSILRIQQVVRGDSAAYFCASSPGSAIGYGYTFGSGTRLTVV.

The chain combines TRBV11-2 with TRBJ2-7; TRBD2 agrees at 7 bases. The CDR3 length is 17 residues. Per the germline V gene, CDR1 is SGHAT and CDR2 is FQNNGV. J gave up 6 bases and V 5 bases, and 19 bases lay outside the gene matches. DNA of the CDR3: TGTGCCAGCAGCCTACGGTACGGGACTAACCGACCCTCCGAGCAGTACTTC. As protein: CASSLRYGTNRPSEQYF.

The V and J genes are TRBV7-9 and TRBJ1-4; perhaps TRBD1 as D (6 bases). CDR3 length: 14 residues. Germline V gives CDR1 SEHNR, CDR2 FQNEAQ (reference sequence). Trimming cost V 5 bases and J 5 bases, with 12 bases left between them. The CDR3 DNA follows: TGTGCCAGCAGCCAGTGGGGGGCCAATGAAAAACTGTTTTTT. Translation: CASSQWGANEKLFF.

The V and J genes are TRBV7-9 and TRBJ1-1; TRBD1 matches 7 bases. Per germline, CDR1 SEHNR and CDR2 FQNEAQ (reference sequence). The V and J ends lost 1 base and 0 bases, in that order; junction bases with no gene match: 8. The CDR3 is 17 amino acids. The CDR3 DNA reads TGTGCCAGCAGCTTAGGCAGGGACAGCCTGTTGAACACTGAAGCTTTCTTT. This codes for CASSLGRDSLLNTEAFF.

The gene calls are TRBV30 and TRBJ2-1; perhaps TRBD2 as D (7 bases). V lost 2 bases to trimming and J lost 5 bases, with 28 bases between them. The CDR3 consists of 19 residues. The germline CDR1 and CDR2 sequences are GTSNPN and SVGIG (reference sequence). CDR3 sequence (DNA): TGTGCCTGGAGTCCCTCGCCCTGGGGGCTAGCGGCGCGAAACAATGAGCAGTTCTTC. This codes for CAWSPSPWGLAARNNEQFF.

V gene TRBV29-1 combines with J gene TRBJ1-1; a weak D match, TRBD1 (5 bases). The CDR3 covers 12 residues. Trimming pared 2 bases from V and 4 bases from J, leaving 8 bases between. Germline CDR1 SQVTM, CDR2 ANQGSEA. The CDR3 nucleotides read TGCAGCGTTGAATGGGGCCCCACTGAAGCTTTCTTT. Protein sequence: CSVEWGPTEAFF.

The rearrangement joins TRBV5-4 to TRBJ2-1; 9 bases are shared with TRBD2. CDR3 length: 16 amino acids. CDR1 and CDR2 (germline): SGHNT, YYREEE (reference sequence). The junction had 5 bases not matched to a gene; V was cut back by 4 bases and J by 0 bases. CDR3 coding DNA: TGTGCCAGCAGCACCAATAGCGGGGGCTCCTACAATGAGCAGTTCTTC. Its translation: CASSTNSGGSYNEQFF.

This rearrangement joins TRBV2 to TRBJ2-7; weak D call: TRBD1 (6 bases). Germline V gives CDR1 SNHLY, CDR2 FYNNEI. Trimming left V 7 bases short and J 7 bases short, with 17 bases between. The CDR3 length is 13 residues. Written as DNA, the CDR3 is TGTGCCAGCAACGACAGGATTTTGGGGGAGCAGTACTTC. Its translation is CASNDRILGEQYF.

The chain combines TRBV4-3 with TRBJ1-3; D remains unclear. Trimming cost V 4 bases and J 0 bases, with 7 bases left between them. The CDR3 runs to 14 residues. The germline V gene has CDR1 LGHNA and CDR2 YSLEER. The CDR3 bases are TGCGCCAGCAGCCTGGTTTACTCTGGAAACACCATATATTTT. It yields the protein CASSLVYSGNTIYF.

This chain uses TRBV28 with TRBJ1-1; D may be TRBD1 (5 bases). V lost 8 bases and J 1 base, leaving 8 bases between the germline ends. CDR1 and CDR2 from the germline V gene are MDHEN and SYDVKM. The CDR3 is 12 amino acids. The CDR3 is CASGGANTEAFF. DNA of the CDR3: TGTGCCAGCGGGGGTGCGAACACTGAAGCTTTCTTT.

This chain links TRBV28 with TRBJ1-4; 7 positions match TRBD1. CDR3 length: 17 amino acids. Unmatched junction bases numbered 10, after V lost 6 bases and J lost 0 bases. CDR1 and CDR2 from the germline V gene are MDHEN and SYDVKM. The CDR3 protein is CASSRPGTAATNEKLFF. The CDR3 region has the DNA TGTGCCAGCAGCCGCCCCGGGACAGCAGCAACTAATGAAAAACTGTTTTTT.

The CDR3 bases are TGTGCCAGCAGCCCCCGGGCGGGGGCGGATGAGACCCAGTACTTC. Its translation is CASSPRAGADETQYF. The chain has TRBV5-4 and TRBJ2-5; a weak D match, TRBD2 (7 bases). The germline V and J ends were trimmed by 4 bases and 5 bases, with 18 bases remaining between them. Germline CDR1 reads SGHNT; CDR2 reads YYREEE (reference sequence). The CDR3 contains 15 residues. The whole variable domain, remainder taken from reference TRBV5-4 and TRBJ2-5, is ETGVTQSPTHLIKTRGQQVTLRCSSQSGHNTVSWYQQALGQGPQFIFQYYREEENGRGNFPPRFSGLQFPNYSSELNVNALELDDSALYLCASSPRAGADETQYFGPGTRLLVL.

The chain joins TRBV5-5 to TRBJ2-1, with TRBD2 as a possible D gene (5 bases). The CDR3 contains 15 residues. The ends were cut back, 0 bases at V and 6 bases at J, with 13 bases in the middle. Germline CDR1 reads SGHKS; CDR2 reads YYEKEE (reference sequence). The CDR3 region has the DNA TGTGCCAGCAGCTTGGCTTCTAGCTGGGCCAATGAGCAGTTCTTC. Amino acid sequence: CASSLASSWANEQFF.

V and J are TRBV7-3 and TRBJ1-1; maybe TRBD1 (6 bases). CDR1 is SGHTA and CDR2 is FQGTGA in the germline V gene. V lost 6 bases and J 1 base, leaving 12 bases between the germline ends. CDR3 length equals 14 residues. CDR3 residues: CASSPRGQNTEAFF. The CDR3 DNA follows: TGTGCCAGCAGTCCACGGGGGCAGAACACTGAAGCTTTCTTT. The full variable domain, its missing parts supplied by reference TRBV7-3 and TRBJ1-1, is GAGVSQTPSNKVTEKGKYVELRCDPISGHTALYWYRQSLGQGPEFLIYFQGTGAADDSGLPNDRFFAVRPEGSVSTLKIQRTERGDSAVYLCASSPRGQNTEAFFGQGTRLTVV.

The chain has TRBV14 and TRBJ1-2; 9 bases line up with TRBD1. The germline V gene has CDR1 SGHDN and CDR2 FVKESK. With 1 base clipped from V and 4 bases from J, the junction kept 4 bases outside the gene matches. The CDR3 consists of 15 residues. CDR3 sequence reads: CASSQAWTGVYGYTF. In DNA form, the CDR3 reads TGTGCCAGCAGCCAAGCCTGGACAGGGGTCTATGGCTACACCTTC.

This rearrangement joins TRBV4-1 to TRBJ2-3; D unresolved. Germline V lookup: CDR1 MGHRA, CDR2 YSYEKL. Trimming stripped 3 bases from V and 2 bases from J, with 6 bases between. CDR3 size: 13 residues. CDR3 in DNA: TGCGCCAGCAGCCATAAACTCACAGATACGCAGTATTTT. Amino acid sequence: CASSHKLTDTQYF.

V gene TRBV2 combines with J gene TRBJ1-6; TRBD1 is a possible D gene (6 bases). Germline CDR1 SNHLY, CDR2 FYNNEI. Trimming stripped 10 bases from V and 7 bases from J, with 20 bases between. This CDR3 has 15 residues. CDR3: CATSPPQGWNSPLHF. In DNA, the CDR3 is TGTGCCACCTCCCCACCCCAGGGGTGGAATTCACCCCTCCACTTT.

J is TRBJ1-2 and V is TRBV28, with D perhaps matching TRBD1 (5 bases). The V gene lost 8 bases and the J gene lost 6 bases, with 13 bases spanning the gap. Germline CDR1 reads MDHEN; CDR2 reads SYDVKM. The CDR3 has 12 amino acids. This chain's CDR3 is CASYPQGHGYTF. CDR3 coding DNA: TGTGCCAGCTACCCCCAGGGTCATGGCTACACCTTC.

This chain links TRBV19 with TRBJ2-3; D is unresolved. V gave up 3 bases and J gave up 1 base, with 5 bases separating them. The CDR3 loop spans 13 amino acids. Germline CDR1 reads LNHDA; CDR2 reads SQIVND (reference sequence). As DNA, the CDR3 is TGTGCCAGTAGTATGTCCGGCACAGATACGCAGTATTTT. Protein sequence: CASSMSGTDTQYF.

This clone was found a few times. This rearrangement joins TRBV6-1 to TRBJ2-2; the D is unclear. Trimming took off 4 bases at V and 1 base at J, with 13 bases between the two ends. The CDR3 is 16 residues long. Germline V gene sequence: CDR1 MNHNS, CDR2 SASEGT. The CDR3 DNA follows: TGTGCCAGCAGTGTCTCGATAGATATGAACACCGGGGAGCTGTTTTTT. Translating gives CASSVSIDMNTGELFF.

This chain links TRBV5-4 with TRBJ2-7; the D gene is possibly TRBD1 (6 bases). Trimming removed 4 bases from V and 3 bases from J, with 17 bases in between. This CDR3 has 15 residues. Germline-derived CDR1 and CDR2 are SGHNT and YYREEE (reference sequence). The CDR3: CASSADRSTNYEQYF. CDR3 coding DNA: TGTGCCAGCAGCGCAGACAGGAGTACCAACTACGAGCAGTACTTC.

The V gene is TRBV29-1, the J gene TRBJ2-7; D gene ambiguous. V lost 5 bases to trimming and J lost 0 bases, with 8 bases between them. CDR3 size: 12 residues. CDR1 and CDR2 from the germline V gene are SQVTM and ANQGSEA. The CDR3 bases are TGCAGCGTTCTGGGATACTCCTACGAGCAGTACTTC. Translating gives CSVLGYSYEQYF.